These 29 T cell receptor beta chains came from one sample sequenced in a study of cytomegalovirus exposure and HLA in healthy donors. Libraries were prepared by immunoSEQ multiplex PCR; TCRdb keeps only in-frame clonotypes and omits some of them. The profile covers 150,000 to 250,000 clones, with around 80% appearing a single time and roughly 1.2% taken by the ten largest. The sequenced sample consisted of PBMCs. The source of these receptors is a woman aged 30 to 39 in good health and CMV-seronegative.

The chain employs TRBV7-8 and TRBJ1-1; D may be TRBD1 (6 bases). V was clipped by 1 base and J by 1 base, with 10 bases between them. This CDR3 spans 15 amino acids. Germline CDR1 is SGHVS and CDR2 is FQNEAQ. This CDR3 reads CASSLVVRGNTEAFF. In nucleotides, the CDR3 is TGTGCCAGCAGCTTAGTCGTCAGGGGGAACACTGAAGCTTTCTTT.

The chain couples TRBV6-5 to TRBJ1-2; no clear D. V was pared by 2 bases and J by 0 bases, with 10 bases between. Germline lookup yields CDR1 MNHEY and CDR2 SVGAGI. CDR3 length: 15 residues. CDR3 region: CASSYDTQANYGYTF. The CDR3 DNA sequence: TGTGCCAGCAGTTACGACACACAAGCTAACTATGGCTACACCTTC.

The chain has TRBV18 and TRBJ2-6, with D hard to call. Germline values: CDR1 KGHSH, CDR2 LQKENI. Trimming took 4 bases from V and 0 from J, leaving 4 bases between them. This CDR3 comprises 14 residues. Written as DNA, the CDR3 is TGTGCCAGCTCACGTAACTCTGGGGCCAACGTCCTGACTTTC. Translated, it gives CASSRNSGANVLTF.

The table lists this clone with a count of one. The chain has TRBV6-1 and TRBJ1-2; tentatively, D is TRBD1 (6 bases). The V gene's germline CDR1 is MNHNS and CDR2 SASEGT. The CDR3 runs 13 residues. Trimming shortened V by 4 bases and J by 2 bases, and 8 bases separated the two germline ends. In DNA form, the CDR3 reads TGTGCCAGCAGTGTCGGACAGAACTATGGCTACACCTTC. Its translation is CASSVGQNYGYTF.

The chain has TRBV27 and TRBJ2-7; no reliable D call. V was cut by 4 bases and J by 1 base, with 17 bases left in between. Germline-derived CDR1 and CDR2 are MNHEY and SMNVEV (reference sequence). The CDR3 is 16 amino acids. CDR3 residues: CASSYGSGRPSYEQYF. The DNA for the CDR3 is TGTGCCAGCAGTTACGGATCAGGCAGACCGTCCTACGAGCAGTACTTC.

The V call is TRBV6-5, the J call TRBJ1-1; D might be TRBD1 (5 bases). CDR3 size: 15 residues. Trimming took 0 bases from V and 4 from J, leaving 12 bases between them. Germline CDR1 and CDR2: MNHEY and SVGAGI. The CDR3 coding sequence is TGTGCCAGCAGTTACTCGAAAGGGGCAGGCACTGAAGCTTTCTTT. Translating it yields CASSYSKGAGTEAFF.

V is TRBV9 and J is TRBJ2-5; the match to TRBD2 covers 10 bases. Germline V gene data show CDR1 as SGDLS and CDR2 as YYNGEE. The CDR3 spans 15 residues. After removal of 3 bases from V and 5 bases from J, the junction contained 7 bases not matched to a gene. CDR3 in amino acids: CASSERAGGRETQYF. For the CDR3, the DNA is TGTGCCAGCAGCGAAAGAGCGGGGGGGAGGGAGACCCAGTACTTC.

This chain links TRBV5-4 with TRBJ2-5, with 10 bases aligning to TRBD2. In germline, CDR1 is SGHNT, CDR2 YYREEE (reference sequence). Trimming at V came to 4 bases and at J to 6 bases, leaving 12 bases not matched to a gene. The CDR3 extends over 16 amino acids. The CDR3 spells CASSSGLAEGSQTQYF. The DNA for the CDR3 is TGTGCCAGCAGCAGCGGACTAGCGGAGGGTAGTCAGACCCAGTACTTC.

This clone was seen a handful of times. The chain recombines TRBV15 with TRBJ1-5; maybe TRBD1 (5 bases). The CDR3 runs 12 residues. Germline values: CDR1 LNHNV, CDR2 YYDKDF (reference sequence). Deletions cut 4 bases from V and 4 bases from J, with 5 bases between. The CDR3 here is CATSTGNQPQHF. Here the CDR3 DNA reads TGTGCCACCAGCACAGGGAATCAGCCCCAGCATTTT.

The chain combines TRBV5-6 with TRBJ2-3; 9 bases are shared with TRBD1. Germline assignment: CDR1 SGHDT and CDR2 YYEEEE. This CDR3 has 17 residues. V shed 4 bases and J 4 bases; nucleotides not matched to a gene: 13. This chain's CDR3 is CASSRKPGQGEADTQYF. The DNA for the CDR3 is TGTGCCAGCAGCCGTAAACCGGGACAGGGTGAGGCAGATACGCAGTATTTT.

CDR3 coding DNA: TGTGCCAGCAGCGTGGGTCAGGGGAGCTATGGCTACACCTTC. Translating it yields CASSVGQGSYGYTF. This rearrangement joins TRBV7-9 to TRBJ1-2; weak D call: TRBD1 (6 bases). The germline V gene has CDR1 SEHNR and CDR2 FQNEAQ (reference sequence). CDR3 length: 14 amino acids. The ends were cut back, 5 bases at V and 4 bases at J, with 14 bases in the middle.

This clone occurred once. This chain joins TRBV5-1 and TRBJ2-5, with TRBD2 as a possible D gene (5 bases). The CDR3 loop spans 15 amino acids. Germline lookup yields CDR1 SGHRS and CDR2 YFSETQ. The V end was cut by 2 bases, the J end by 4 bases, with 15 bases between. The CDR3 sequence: CASSLRWQEAETQYF. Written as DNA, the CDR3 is TGCGCCAGCAGCTTAAGGTGGCAGGAGGCAGAGACCCAGTACTTC.

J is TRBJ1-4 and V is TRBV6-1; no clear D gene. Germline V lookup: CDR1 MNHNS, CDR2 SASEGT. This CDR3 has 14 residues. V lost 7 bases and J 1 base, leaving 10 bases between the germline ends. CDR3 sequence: CASNDIRTNEKLFF. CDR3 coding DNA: TGTGCCAGCAACGACATACGAACTAATGAAAAACTGTTTTTT.

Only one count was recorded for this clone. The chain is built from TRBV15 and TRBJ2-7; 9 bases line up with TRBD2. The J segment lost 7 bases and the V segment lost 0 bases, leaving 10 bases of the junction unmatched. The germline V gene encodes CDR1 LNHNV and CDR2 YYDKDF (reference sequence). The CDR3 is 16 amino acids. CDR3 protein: CATSRDRSGGRGEQYF. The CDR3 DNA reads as TGTGCCACCAGCAGAGATCGTAGCGGGGGCCGCGGGGAGCAGTACTTC.

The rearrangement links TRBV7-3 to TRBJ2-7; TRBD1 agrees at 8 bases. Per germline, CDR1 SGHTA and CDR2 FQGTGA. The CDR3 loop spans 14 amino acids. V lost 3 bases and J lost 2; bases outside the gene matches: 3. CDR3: CASSFSGGPYEQYF. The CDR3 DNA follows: TGTGCCAGCAGCTTCTCAGGGGGCCCCTACGAGCAGTACTTC. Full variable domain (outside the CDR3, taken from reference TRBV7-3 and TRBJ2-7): GAGVSQTPSNKVTEKGKYVELRCDPISGHTALYWYRQSLGQGPEFLIYFQGTGAADDSGLPNDRFFAVRPEGSVSTLKIQRTERGDSAVYLCASSFSGGPYEQYFGPGTRLTVT.

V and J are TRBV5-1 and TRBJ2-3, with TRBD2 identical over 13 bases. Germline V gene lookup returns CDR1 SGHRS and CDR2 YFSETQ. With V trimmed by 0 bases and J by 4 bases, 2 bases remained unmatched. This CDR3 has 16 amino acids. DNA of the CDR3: TGCGCCAGCAGCTTGGGGACTAGCGGGAGTGCAGATACGCAGTATTTT. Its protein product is CASSLGTSGSADTQYF.

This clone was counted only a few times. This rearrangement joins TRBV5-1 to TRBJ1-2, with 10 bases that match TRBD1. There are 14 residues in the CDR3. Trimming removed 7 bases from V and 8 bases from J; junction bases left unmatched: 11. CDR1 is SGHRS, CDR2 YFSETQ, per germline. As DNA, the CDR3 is TGCGCCAGCCTGACCGGGACAGGGGCTTTGGGCTACACCTTC. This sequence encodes CASLTGTGALGYTF.

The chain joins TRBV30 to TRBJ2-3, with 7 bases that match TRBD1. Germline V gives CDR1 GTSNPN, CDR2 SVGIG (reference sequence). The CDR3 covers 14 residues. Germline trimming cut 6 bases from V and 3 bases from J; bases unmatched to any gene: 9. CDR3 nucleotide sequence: TGTGCCTGCAGTCAGGGGGTAACGACAGATACGCAGTATTTT. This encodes CACSQGVTTDTQYF.

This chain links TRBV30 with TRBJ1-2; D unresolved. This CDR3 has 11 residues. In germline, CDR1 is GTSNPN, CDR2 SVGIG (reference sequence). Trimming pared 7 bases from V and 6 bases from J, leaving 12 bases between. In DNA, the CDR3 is TGTGCCTCGGAGAGGGTAGATGGCTACACCTTC. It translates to CASERVDGYTF.

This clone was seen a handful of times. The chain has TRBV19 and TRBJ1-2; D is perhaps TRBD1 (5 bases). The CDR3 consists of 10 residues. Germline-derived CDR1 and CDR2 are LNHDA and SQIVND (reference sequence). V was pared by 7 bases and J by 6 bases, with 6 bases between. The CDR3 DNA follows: TGTGCCAGTATGGGGCATGGCTACACCTTC. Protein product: CASMGHGYTF.

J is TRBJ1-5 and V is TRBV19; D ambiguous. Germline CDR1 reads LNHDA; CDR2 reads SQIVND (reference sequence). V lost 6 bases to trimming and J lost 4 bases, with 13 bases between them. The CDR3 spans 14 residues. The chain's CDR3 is CASSRREGNQPQHF. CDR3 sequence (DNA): TGTGCCAGTAGCAGGCGCGAAGGAAATCAGCCCCAGCATTTT.

The CDR3 DNA is TGCGCCAGCAGCCAAGGGGCGCAGGGTGGTCCCAATGAGCAGTTCTTC. This sequence encodes CASSQGAQGGPNEQFF. J is TRBJ2-1 and V is TRBV4-1, with a weak D call TRBD1 (5 bases). The ends were cut back, 1 base at V and 6 bases at J, with 16 bases in the middle. Germline assignment: CDR1 MGHRA and CDR2 YSYEKL. The CDR3 is made up of 16 amino acids.

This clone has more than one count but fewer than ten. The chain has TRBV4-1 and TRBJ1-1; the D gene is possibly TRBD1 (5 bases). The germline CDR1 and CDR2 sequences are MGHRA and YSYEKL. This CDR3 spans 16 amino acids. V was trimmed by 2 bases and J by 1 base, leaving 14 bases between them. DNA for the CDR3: TGCGCCAGCAGCCAATTTCCCCCGACAGCGAACACTGAAGCTTTCTTT. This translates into CASSQFPPTANTEAFF.

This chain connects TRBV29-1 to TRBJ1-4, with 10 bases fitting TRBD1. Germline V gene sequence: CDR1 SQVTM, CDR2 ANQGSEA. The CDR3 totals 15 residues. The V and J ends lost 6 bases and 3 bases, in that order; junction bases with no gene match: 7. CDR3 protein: CSVTGGSRSNEKLFF. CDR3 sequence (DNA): TGCAGCGTGACAGGGGGCTCGAGATCTAATGAAAAACTGTTTTTT.

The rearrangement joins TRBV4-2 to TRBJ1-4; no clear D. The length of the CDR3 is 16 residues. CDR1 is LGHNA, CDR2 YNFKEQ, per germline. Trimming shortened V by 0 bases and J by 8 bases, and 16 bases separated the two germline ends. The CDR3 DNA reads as TGTGCCAGCAGCCAAGAGTCGGGAGGAGGTGGGGAAAAACTGTTTTTT. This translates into CASSQESGGGGEKLFF.

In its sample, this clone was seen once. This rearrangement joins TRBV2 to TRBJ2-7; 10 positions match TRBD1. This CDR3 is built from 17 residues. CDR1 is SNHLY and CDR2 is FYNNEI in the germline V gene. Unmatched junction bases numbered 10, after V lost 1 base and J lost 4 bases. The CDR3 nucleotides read TGTGCCAGCAGTGAAGAGGGTAAGGGGACAGGGGCGTACGAGCAGTACTTC. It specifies CASSEEGKGTGAYEQYF.

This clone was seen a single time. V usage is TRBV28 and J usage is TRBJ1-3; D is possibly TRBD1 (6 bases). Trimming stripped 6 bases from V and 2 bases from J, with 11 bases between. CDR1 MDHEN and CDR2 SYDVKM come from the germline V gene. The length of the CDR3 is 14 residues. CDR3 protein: CASRTGNAGNTIYF. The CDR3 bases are TGTGCCAGCAGAACAGGGAACGCTGGAAACACCATATATTTT.

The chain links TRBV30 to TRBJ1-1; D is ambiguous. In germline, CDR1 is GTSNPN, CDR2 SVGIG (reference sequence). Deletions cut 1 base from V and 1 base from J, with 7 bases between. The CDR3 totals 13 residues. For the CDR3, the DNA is TGTGCCTGGAGTGCCGTTAGGAACACTGAAGCTTTCTTT. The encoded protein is CAWSAVRNTEAFF.

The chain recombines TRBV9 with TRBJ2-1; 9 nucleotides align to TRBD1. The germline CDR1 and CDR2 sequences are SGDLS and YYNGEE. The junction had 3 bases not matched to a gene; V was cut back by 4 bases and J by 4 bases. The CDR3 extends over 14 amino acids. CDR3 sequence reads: CASSPGQGYNEQFF. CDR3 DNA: TGTGCCAGCAGCCCAGGACAGGGGTACAATGAGCAGTTCTTC.